This T cell receptor beta chain was recovered during a study of blood T cell repertoires in COVID-19. Study-level information: Sites across the United States, Italy and Spain contributed samples from acute and convalescent COVID-19. PBMCs, B-cell-depleted T cells, or T cells were the source of the cDNA or gDNA that made up the material.

Per the original data handling: Estimated nucleated cell counts came from reference gene primer amplification. Produced via immunoSEQ multiplex PCR; TCRdb's table is partial and in-frame only. The V and J calls and clone size come from that table; D and trimming were worked out from the DNA. The sample has about 110,000 clones; roughly 80% are singletons. This clone has just a few counts. The CDR3 has 13 residues. Germline V gene data show CDR1 as MDHEN and CDR2 as SYDVKM. V was trimmed by 8 bases and J by 5 bases, leaving 13 bases between them. The source material was peripheral blood. The origin of this receptor is a man in his 70s with acute or convalescent COVID-19. This rearrangement joins TRBV28 to TRBJ1-3; the D gene is possibly TRBD1 (6 bases). The CDR3 DNA is TGTGCCAGCCTACAGGGAATACGAAACACCATATATTTT. It yields the protein CASLQGIRNTIYF.